A single sample is the source of the 27 T cell receptor beta chains below, sequenced in a study of blood T cell repertoires in COVID-19. TCRdb's table, derived via immunoSEQ multiplex PCR, lists solely in-frame clones and lacks some. The sample contains fewer than 250,000 clones, roughly 88% of which appear only once. The sample was peripheral blood. The source of these receptors is a woman aged 40 to 50 who had recovered from COVID-19.

This chain connects TRBV24-1 to TRBJ1-2, with TRBD1 matching 8 bases. The CDR3 loop spans 13 amino acids. The V and J ends lost 9 bases and 7 bases, in that order; junction bases with no gene match: 9. From germline, CDR1 is KGHDR and CDR2 SFDVKD. The CDR3 sequence: CATADRESAGYTF. In DNA form, the CDR3 reads TGTGCCACCGCGGACAGGGAGTCGGCTGGCTACACCTTC.

The chain couples TRBV7-9 to TRBJ2-7; the D gene is possibly TRBD1 (6 bases). CDR1 SEHNR and CDR2 FQNEAQ come from the germline V gene (reference sequence). With 1 base removed from V and 3 bases from J, the gap between germline ends came to 10 bases. The CDR3 contains 14 residues. This chain's CDR3 is CASSLGGQGYEQYF. The CDR3 bases are TGTGCCAGCAGCTTAGGGGGGCAAGGCTACGAGCAGTACTTC.

This clone was seen just once. The chain links TRBV21-1 to TRBJ2-2; TRBD2, the table's D call, was not compared with the DNA. TRBV21-1 is noted as a pseudogene. The CDR3 sequence is 15 residues long. CDR3 DNA: TGTGCCAGCAGCAAATGGACTAAAAACACCGGGGAGCTGTTTTTT. This sequence encodes CASSKWTKNTGELFF.

V gene TRBV27 combines with J gene TRBJ1-1, with D perhaps matching TRBD1 (5 bases). Germline V gives CDR1 MNHEY, CDR2 SMNVEV (reference sequence). The V gene lost 6 bases and the J gene lost 2 bases, with 7 bases spanning the gap. The CDR3 is made up of 12 amino acids. The CDR3 DNA reads TGTGCCAGCAGGACAGACAACACTGAAGCTTTCTTT. It specifies CASRTDNTEAFF.

CDR3 protein: CASSLVPFDARAYEQYF. CDR3 sequence (DNA): TGTGCCAGCAGCTTAGTTCCCTTTGACGCGAGGGCCTACGAGCAGTACTTC. This sequence joins TRBV7-9 and TRBJ2-7; weak D call: TRBD2 (5 bases). Germline loops: CDR1 SEHNR, CDR2 FQNEAQ (reference sequence). The CDR3 loop spans 17 amino acids. The ends were cut back, 1 base at V and 2 bases at J, with 18 bases in the middle. The entire variable domain, with the rest obtained from reference TRBV7-9 and TRBJ2-7, is as follows: DTGVSQNPRHKITKRGQNVTFRCDPISEHNRLYWYRQTLGQGPEFLTYFQNEAQLEKSRLLSDRFSAERPKGSFSTLEIQRTEQGDSAMYLCASSLVPFDARAYEQYFGPGTRLTVT.

DNA for the CDR3: TGTGCCAGCAGTTATCAGGAGGGGGCGTCTAATTCACCCCTCCACTTT. Residues: CASSYQEGASNSPLHF. The chain is built from TRBV6-6 and TRBJ1-6; TRBD1 agrees at 7 bases. Per germline, CDR1 MNHNY and CDR2 SVGAGI (reference sequence). V shed 3 bases, J shed 6 bases, and the junction held 8 bases outside the gene matches. There are 16 residues in the CDR3.

A single count supports this clone. The chain links TRBV19 to TRBJ1-1; D gene unclear. CDR1 is LNHDA, CDR2 SQIVND, per germline (reference sequence). V was shortened by 7 bases and J by 6 bases, with 27 bases between the two germline ends. The CDR3 runs to 17 residues. The CDR3 sequence is CASIPSSRAGRFPEAFF. Written as DNA, the CDR3 is TGTGCCAGTATCCCCTCCTCCCGAGCAGGAAGGTTTCCTGAAGCTTTCTTT.

The J gene is TRBJ2-6, the V gene TRBV11-1; no firm D call. Germline loops: CDR1 SGHAT, CDR2 FQDESV (reference sequence). This CDR3 is 15 amino acids long. V lost 4 bases to trimming and J lost 1 base, with 8 bases between them. Here the CDR3 reads CASSSRVSGANVLTF. The CDR3 DNA reads TGTGCCAGCAGCTCCCGGGTGTCTGGGGCCAACGTCCTGACTTTC. Based on the CDR3 plus reference TRBV11-1 and TRBJ2-6, the full variable domain is EAEVAQSPRYKITEKSQAVAFWCDPISGHATLYWYRQILGQGPELLVQFQDESVVDDSQLPKDRFSAERLKGVDSTLKIQPAELGDSAMYLCASSSRVSGANVLTFGAGSRLTVL.

The J gene is TRBJ1-2, the V gene TRBV18; TRBD1 matches at 8 bases. This CDR3 region has 16 residues. CDR1 is KGHSH, CDR2 LQKENI, per germline. V lost 3 bases and J lost 6; bases outside the gene matches: 12. CDR3 coding DNA: TGTGCCAGCTCACCCCCCAGGGGGCGCATATCCGATGGCTACACCTTC. Translated: CASSPPRGRISDGYTF.

The chain is built from TRBV9 and TRBJ2-1; D is perhaps TRBD2 (6 bases). Germline assignment: CDR1 SGDLS and CDR2 YYNGEE. V lost 0 bases and J 0 bases, leaving 7 bases between the germline ends. CDR3 length equals 15 residues. The CDR3 region is CASSVGLDSYNEQFF. The CDR3 DNA follows: TGTGCCAGCAGCGTAGGACTAGACTCCTACAATGAGCAGTTCTTC. Drawing the rest from reference TRBV9 and TRBJ2-1, the complete variable domain is DSGVTQTPKHLITATGQRVTLRCSPRSGDLSVYWYQQSLDQGLQFLIQYYNGEERAKGNILERFSAQQFPDLHSELNLSSLELGDSALYFCASSVGLDSYNEQFFGPGTRLTVL.

This clone appeared a single time. The rearrangement links TRBV2 to TRBJ1-4; 10 bases are shared with TRBD1. Trimming took 7 bases from V and 8 from J; bases not matched to a gene: 7. Germline CDR1 reads SNHLY; CDR2 reads FYNNEI. The CDR3 totals 14 residues. Here the CDR3 DNA reads TGTGCCAGCACGGGGACAGGGGTTGGCGAAAAACTGTTTTTT. Translated, it gives CASTGTGVGEKLFF. The full variable domain, completed using reference TRBV2 and TRBJ1-4, is EPEVTQTPSHQVTQMGQEVILRCVPISNHLYFYWYRQILGQKVEFLVSFYNNEISEKSEIFDDQFSVERPDGSNFTLKIRSTKLEDSAMYFCASTGTGVGEKLFFGSGTQLSVL.

This chain connects TRBV27 to TRBJ2-7; 8 bases agree with TRBD2. Germline CDR1 reads MNHEY; CDR2 reads SMNVEV (reference sequence). The V gene end was trimmed by 9 bases and the J gene end by 0 bases; junction bases not matched to a gene: 7. The CDR3 is made up of 14 amino acids. CDR3 sequence: CASSKRETSYEQYF. DNA of the CDR3: TGTGCCAGTTCGAAGCGGGAGACCTCCTACGAGCAGTACTTC.

The chain uses TRBV19 and TRBJ1-4; D gene unclear. From germline, CDR1 is LNHDA and CDR2 SQIVND (reference sequence). This CDR3 is 14 amino acids long. Trimming removed 7 bases at V and 0 bases at J, with 9 bases between. DNA of the CDR3: TGTGCCAGTAAAACAATGACAACTAATGAAAAACTGTTTTTT. It translates to CASKTMTTNEKLFF.

V and J are TRBV7-8 and TRBJ2-3, with a weak D call TRBD1 (6 bases). Germline V gives CDR1 SGHVS, CDR2 FQNEAQ. Deletions cut 5 bases from V and 0 bases from J, with 12 bases between. The CDR3 loop spans 15 amino acids. CDR3 sequence (DNA): TGTGCCAGCAGCATCAGCAGGGGAAGCACAGATACGCAGTATTTT. This codes for CASSISRGSTDTQYF.

V and J are TRBV7-2 and TRBJ1-2; 9 bases align to TRBD1. V was pared by 1 base and J by 8 bases, with 8 bases of the junction left unmatched. In germline, CDR1 is SGHTA, CDR2 FQGNSA. The CDR3 is 15 residues long. In nucleotides, the CDR3 is TGTGCCAGCAGCTTAGACGGGGGACAGGGCTTCGGCTACACCTTC. This translates into CASSLDGGQGFGYTF.

The chain is built from TRBV27 and TRBJ2-1; TRBD2 agrees at 11 bases. This CDR3 region has 18 residues. Germline values: CDR1 MNHEY, CDR2 SMNVEV (reference sequence). The V segment lost 5 bases and the J segment 6 bases; nucleotides outside the gene matches: 15. The CDR3 here is CASSATVTLAGGPNEQFF. DNA of the CDR3: TGTGCCAGCAGTGCCACCGTAACCCTAGCGGGAGGACCCAATGAGCAGTTCTTC.

This chain joins TRBV28 and TRBJ1-6; D uncertain. Between the trimmed V and J ends, which lost 6 bases and 1 base, there was a span of 13 bases. Germline V CDR1 and CDR2: MDHEN, SYDVKM. This CDR3 comprises 16 residues. As DNA, the CDR3 is TGTGCCAGCAGCCAGCACGAGGATTCCTATAATTCACCCCTCCACTTT. It yields the protein CASSQHEDSYNSPLHF.

This chain joins TRBV25-1 and TRBJ1-2; no firm D call. CDR3 length: 14 amino acids. Trimming left V 7 bases short and J 3 bases short, with 15 bases between. The V gene's germline CDR1 is MGHDK and CDR2 SYGVNS. CDR3 protein: CASNVAEGDYGYTF. The CDR3 DNA reads TGTGCCAGCAACGTCGCGGAGGGAGACTATGGCTACACCTTC.

This clone appeared a few times. The chain combines TRBV7-9 with TRBJ1-1; no definite D call. This CDR3 has 13 residues. V was clipped by 5 bases and J by 4 bases, with 11 bases between them. Germline CDR1 SEHNR, CDR2 FQNEAQ (reference sequence). The CDR3 loop is CASSELPSTEAFF. CDR3 in DNA: TGTGCCAGCAGCGAACTCCCGAGCACTGAAGCTTTCTTT.

The chain uses TRBV3-1 (or the pseudogene TRBV3-2) and TRBJ2-1, with 9 bases aligning to TRBD2. Germline CDR1 LGHDT, CDR2 YNNKEL (reference sequence). This CDR3 region has 14 residues. V lost 4 bases, J lost 7 bases, and 5 bases stayed unmatched. The DNA of the CDR3 is TGTGCCAGCAGCCTTGGACTAGCGACAAATGAGCAGTTCTTC. It codes for CASSLGLATNEQFF.

This clone was detected only once. This chain joins TRBV9 and TRBJ2-5, with a tentative D call TRBD1 (8 bases). The V and J ends lost 0 bases and 2 bases respectively, with 11 bases between them. This CDR3 contains 15 residues. Germline CDR1 reads SGDLS; CDR2 reads YYNGEE. CDR3 in amino acids: CASSVVQGGQETQYF. DNA for the CDR3: TGTGCCAGCAGCGTAGTACAGGGGGGGCAAGAGACCCAGTACTTC. The full variable domain, completed using reference TRBV9 and TRBJ2-5, is DSGVTQTPKHLITATGQRVTLRCSPRSGDLSVYWYQQSLDQGLQFLIQYYNGEERAKGNILERFSAQQFPDLHSELNLSSLELGDSALYFCASSVVQGGQETQYFGPGTRLLVL.

This chain uses TRBV28 with TRBJ2-5; possible D gene TRBD1, 5 bases. Germline CDR1 is MDHEN and CDR2 is SYDVKM. The germline V and J ends were trimmed by 3 bases and 3 bases, with 14 bases remaining between them. This CDR3 spans 15 amino acids. The CDR3 DNA reads TGTGCCAGCAGTTTCCTCAGGGTAGAAAAAGAGACCCAGTACTTC. Translated, it gives CASSFLRVEKETQYF.

This sequence joins TRBV2 and TRBJ2-1; D not resolved. The CDR3 consists of 12 residues. The germline V gene has CDR1 SNHLY and CDR2 FYNNEI. V was clipped by 6 bases and J by 6 bases, with 9 bases between them. The CDR3 DNA reads TGTGCCAGCAGCGAAACTTTCAATGAGCAGTTCTTC. Amino acid sequence: CASSETFNEQFF.

This clone was detected once. The genes are TRBV19 and TRBJ1-5; 8 nucleotides align to TRBD1. The CDR3 contains 17 residues. V shed 5 bases, J shed 7 bases, and the junction held 16 bases outside the gene matches. Germline V gene lookup returns CDR1 LNHDA and CDR2 SQIVND (reference sequence). The CDR3 reads CASSAIGQGAGGQPQHF. CDR3 DNA sequence: TGTGCCAGTAGTGCCATCGGGCAGGGGGCCGGAGGACAGCCCCAGCATTTT.

This rearrangement joins TRBV18 to TRBJ2-1; tentative D call: TRBD2 (6 bases). The CDR3 contains 16 residues. The germline CDR1 and CDR2 sequences are KGHSH and LQKENI. With 4 bases removed from V and 6 bases from J, the gap between germline ends came to 19 bases. The CDR3 region is CASSLTTLATVNEQFF. CDR3 nucleotides: TGTGCCAGCTCACTAACGACACTAGCTACCGTCAATGAGCAGTTCTTC. The whole variable domain, filled in from reference TRBV18 and TRBJ2-1, reads NAGVMQNPRHLVRRRGQEARLRCSPMKGHSHVYWYRQLPEEGLKFMVYLQKENIIDESGMPKERFSAEFPKEGPSILRIQQVVRGDSAAYFCASSLTTLATVNEQFFGPGTRLTVL.

The chain has TRBV6-2 or TRBV6-3 and TRBJ2-2, with D possibly TRBD1 on 6 matching bases. Trimming left V 4 bases short and J 4 bases short, with 22 bases between. Germline values: CDR1 MNHEY, CDR2 SVGEGT. This CDR3 is 18 amino acids long. DNA for the CDR3: TGTGCCAGCAGTTCACTAAGGCAGGGGAAACTCTCCACCGGGGAGCTGTTTTTT. Translation: CASSSLRQGKLSTGELFF.

The gene calls are TRBV7-9 and TRBJ2-7, with D possibly TRBD1 on 6 matching bases. Germline lookup yields CDR1 SEHNR and CDR2 FQNEAQ (reference sequence). The V gene lost 5 bases and the J gene lost 9 bases, with 17 bases spanning the gap. This CDR3 has 13 residues. The CDR3: CASSLQTGFRQYF. The CDR3 DNA reads TGTGCCAGCAGCCTCCAGACAGGCTTTCGGCAGTACTTC.